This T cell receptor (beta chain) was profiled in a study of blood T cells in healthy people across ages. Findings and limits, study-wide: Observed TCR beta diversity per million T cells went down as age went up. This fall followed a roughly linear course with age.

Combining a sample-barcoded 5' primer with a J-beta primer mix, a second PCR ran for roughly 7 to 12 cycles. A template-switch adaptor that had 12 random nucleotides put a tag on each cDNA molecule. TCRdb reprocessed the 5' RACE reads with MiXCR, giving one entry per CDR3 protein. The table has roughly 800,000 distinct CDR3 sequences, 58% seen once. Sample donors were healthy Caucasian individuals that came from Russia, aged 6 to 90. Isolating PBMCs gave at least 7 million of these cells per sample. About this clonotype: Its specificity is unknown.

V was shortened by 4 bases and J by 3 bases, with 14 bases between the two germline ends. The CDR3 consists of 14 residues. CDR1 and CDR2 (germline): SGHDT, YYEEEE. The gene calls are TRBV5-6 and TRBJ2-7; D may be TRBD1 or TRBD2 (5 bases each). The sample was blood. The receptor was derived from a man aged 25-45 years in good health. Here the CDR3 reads CASSKGRLLYEQYF. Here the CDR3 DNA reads TGTGCCAGCAGCAAGGGACGGTTACTCTACGAGCAGTACTTC.